This TCR beta chain stems from a study of T cell responses to AZD1222 COVID-19 vaccine. Across the whole study: The study pooled second doses at about 4 or about 12 weeks. The study, taken as a whole, reports: Clonal diversity may have been underestimated in mostly white British donors.

Comment on this clone: Its antigen is not known.

V was shortened by 1 base and J by 11 bases, with 11 bases between the two germline ends. The CDR3 has 12 amino acids. Germline V gene sequence: CDR1 LGHDT, CDR2 YNNKEL (reference sequence). Some clones are missing from TCRdb's copy, which holds only in-frame ones; the method was immunoSEQ multiplex PCR. The repertoire includes roughly 160,000 clones, approximately 92% of them detected once, and approximately 7.2% sits in the top ten. The sequenced sample was peripheral blood, obtained on day 0 of AZD1222 vaccination. The origin of this receptor is an adult in good health. The chain couples TRBV3-1 (or the pseudogene TRBV3-2) to TRBJ1-1; D is perhaps TRBD1 (5 bases). The CDR3 coding sequence is TGTGCCAGCAGCCAAGTCAACCGGGGCGCTTTCTTT. Its protein is CASSQVNRGAFF.